This is a list of T cell receptor beta chains from one sample in a study of T cells in Graves' hyperthyroidism and ophthalmopathy. MiXCR, run by TCRdb on the multiplex PCR reads, gives a single entry per CDR3 protein. Of about 610,000 distinct CDR3 sequences detected, approximately 15% appear once; the ten largest clones hold less than 3.5%. Sequencing was performed on blood. Receptors originate from a woman in her thirties or forties with Graves' ophthalmopathy. The CDR3 runs from the conserved cysteine through the conserved F or W. The D gene is left open where the match is weak. Clone size is given for some rows only: seen once, a few or many times, or a class if the clone is expanded.

j_call clone_size v_call d_call cdr3_aa cdr3_nt
TRBJ1-2 many TRBV30 . CAWSTGSGYTF TGTGCCTGGTCCACCGGTTCTGGCTACACCTTC
TRBJ2-1 . TRBV10-3 . CAISESRTSPNEQFF TGTGCCATCAGTGAGTCCCGTACTAGTCCCAATGAGCAGTTCTTC
TRBJ2-3 . TRBV2 . CASSVGDTQDF TGTGCCAGCAGTGTGGGAGATACGCAGGATTTT
TRBJ2-6 few TRBV7-3 . CASSPSGSGANVLTF TGTGCCAGCAGCCCCTCAGGCTCTGGGGCCAACGTCCTGACTTTC
TRBJ2-1 many TRBV5-1 . CASSTEGRTNEQFF TGCGCCAGCAGCACAGAAGGACGGACCAATGAGCAGTTCTTC
TRBJ2-7 few TRBV5-6 TRBD1 CASSPLSGGSSYEQYF TGTGCCAGCAGCCCTCTGTCAGGGGGTAGCTCCTACGAGCAGTACTTC
TRBJ2-3 many TRBV2 . CASSEFRSTDTQYF TGTGCCAGCAGTGAGTTTCGTAGCACAGATACGCAGTATTTT
TRBJ2-2 . TRBV10-3 . CAISEGGASTGELFF TGTGCCATCAGTGAGGGGGGGGCGAGCACCGGGGAGCTGTTTTTT
TRBJ2-7 few TRBV6-1 . CASRTGNRYEQYF TGTGCCAGCAGAACGGGGAACCGCTACGAGCAGTACTTC
TRBJ1-4 . TRBV15 . CATSRGYLNEKLFF TGTGCCACCAGCAGAGGTTACCTTAATGAAAAACTGTTTTTT
TRBJ2-7 many TRBV7-8 . CASSFGTYLEQYF TGTGCCAGCAGCTTTGGGACCTATCTCGAGCAGTACTTC
TRBJ2-2 many TRBV7-6 TRBD2 CASSQGLAGGPGELFF TGTGCCAGCAGCCAAGGACTAGCGGGGGGGCCCGGGGAGCTGTTTTTT
TRBJ2-1 many TRBV7-8 TRBD1 CASSIRQGYNEQFF TGTGCCAGCAGCATAAGACAGGGATACAATGAGCAGTTCTTC
TRBJ2-1 . TRBV15 . CATSRGGDGSKEQFF TGTGCCACCAGCAGAGGGGGGGACGGGAGCAAAGAGCAGTTCTTC
TRBJ2-5 many TRBV20-1 . CSAEGSVKTQYF TGCAGTGCTGAGGGTAGTGTGAAGACCCAGTACTTC
TRBJ1-3 few TRBV20-1 . CSASPTDALGNTIYF TGCAGTGCTAGTCCGACAGATGCGCTCGGAAACACCATATATTTT
TRBJ1-1 many TRBV10-3 . CAIQQGIDAEAFF TGTGCCATCCAGCAAGGAATTGACGCTGAAGCTTTCTTT
TRBJ1-6 few TRBV9 . CASNFTWVLSKPLQLCSYNSPLHF TGTGCCAGCAACTTTACGTGGGTTTTATCTAAGCCTCTGCAGCTGTGCTCCTATAATTCACCCCTCCACTTT
TRBJ1-1 . TRBV29-1 . CSVEGRGRNTEAFF TGCAGCGTTGAAGGTAGGGGTAGGAACACTGAAGCTTTCTTT
TRBJ2-3 . TRBV19 TRBD2 CATKREGRTDTQYF TGTGCCACCAAAAGGGAGGGCCGCACAGATACGCAGTATTTT
TRBJ2-1 many TRBV20-1 . CSVRRDPGNEQFF TGCAGTGTTAGAAGGGATCCTGGGAATGAGCAGTTCTTC
TRBJ2-1 many TRBV28 . CASRGTGLGYNEQFF TGTGCCAGCAGAGGTACAGGGTTGGGTTACAATGAGCAGTTCTTC
TRBJ1-1 many TRBV10-3 . CAISDQVGGGSTEAFF TGTGCCATCAGTGACCAGGTCGGGGGAGGGAGCACTGAAGCTTTCTTT
TRBJ2-2 many TRBV12-3/TRBV12-4 TRBD2 CASSWASGSNTGELFF TGTGCCAGCAGCTGGGCTAGCGGTTCGAACACCGGGGAGCTGTTTTTT
TRBJ2-7 . TRBV2 TRBD2 CASSEGLAGDPYEQYF TGTGCCAGCAGTGAAGGACTAGCGGGTGATCCCTACGAGCAGTACTTC
TRBJ2-3 . TRBV6-1 . CASSEETDTQYF TGTGCCAGCAGTGAGGAAACAGATACGCAGTATTTT
TRBJ2-2 few TRBV6-1 TRBD2 CASSEDAGGPGELFF TGTGCCAGCAGTGAAGACGCGGGAGGGCCCGGGGAGCTGTTTTTT
TRBJ1-4 few TRBV7-8 TRBD1 CASSLGQGIEKLFF TGTGCCAGCAGCTTAGGACAGGGAATTGAAAAACTGTTTTTT
TRBJ1-2 few TRBV6-1 . CASSKRGDMPYGYTF TGTGCCAGCAGTAAGCGAGGGGACATGCCCTATGGCTACACCTTC
TRBJ1-6 . TRBV2 TRBD1 CASKVQGKQANSPLHF TGTGCCAGTAAAGTACAGGGGAAACAGGCTAATTCACCCCTCCACTTT
TRBJ1-6 . TRBV5-8 . CASSFFHSNNSPLHF TGTGCCAGCAGCTTTTTTCACAGCAATAATTCACCCCTCCACTTT
TRBJ2-5 . TRBV5-1 . CASSLQGQQETQYF TGCGCCAGCAGCTTACAGGGCCAACAAGAGACCCAGTACTTC
TRBJ1-5 many TRBV12-3/TRBV12-4 TRBD1 CASRIGTVNQPQHF TGTGCCAGCAGGATAGGGACAGTCAATCAGCCCCAGCATTTT
TRBJ2-3 many TRBV5-1 TRBD2 CASSYSGATDTQYF TGCGCCAGCAGCTATAGCGGGGCCACAGATACGCAGTATTTT
TRBJ2-5 many TRBV12-3/TRBV12-4 . CASSLARQETQYF TGTGCCAGCAGTCTAGCGAGACAAGAGACCCAGTACTTC
TRBJ1-6 . TRBV20-1 . CSASLQGPVNSPLHF TGCAGTGCTAGCCTCCAGGGACCGGTAAATTCACCCCTCCACTTT
TRBJ2-1 . TRBV20-1 . CSARIPLYNEQFF TGCAGTGCTAGAATTCCCCTATACAATGAGCAGTTCTTC
TRBJ2-1 few TRBV29-1 . CSVEIPGPYNEQFF TGCAGCGTTGAAATACCAGGCCCCTACAATGAGCAGTTCTTC
TRBJ2-5 many TRBV6-1 . CASSEGADQETQYF TGTGCCAGCAGTGAAGGGGCAGACCAAGAGACCCAGTACTTC
TRBJ1-2 many TRBV7-9 . CASSSGQALYGYTF TGTGCCAGCAGCTCGGGGCAGGCCCTCTATGGCTACACCTTC
TRBJ2-7 many TRBV7-9 . CASSSGRSAYEQYF TGTGCCAGCAGCTCTGGGCGGAGCGCCTACGAGCAGTACTTC
TRBJ2-5 many TRBV28 . CASSLGPKETQYF TGTGCCAGCAGTTTGGGTCCCAAAGAGACCCAGTACTTC